This T cell receptor (beta chain) is drawn from a study of cytomegalovirus exposure and HLA in healthy donors. Use of 60 Vbeta and 13 Jbeta primers characterized the PCR. Sequenced by immunoSEQ multiplex PCR; TCRdb stores in-frame clones only, minus some. The table records around 100,000 clones, 65% to 75% of them present only once. J gave up 11 bases and V 6 bases, and 12 bases lay outside the gene matches. Germline V gives CDR1 MNHEY, CDR2 SMNVEV (reference sequence). The CDR3 consists of 13 residues. Concerning this clone itself: Its antigen remains unidentified.

Findings and limits, study-wide: In a later analysis, a genetic analysis reported fewer productive-TCR N-insertions in an Asian-associated ancestry cluster than the cohort average. By a later analysis, the bulk of CMV-associated TCR beta chains appeared HLA-restricted.

It was healthy bone marrow donors who served as donors. Donors were nominally healthy when sampled, though unrecorded immune exposures were likely. V is TRBV27 and J is TRBJ1-1; TRBD1 matches at 7 bases. The clonotype was recovered from a man in his thirties or forties in good health and CMV-seronegative. Sequenced input: PBMCs. CDR3 sequence: CASRQGEKFPAFF. CDR3 coding DNA: TGTGCCAGCAGGCAGGGGGAAAAATTTCCGGCTTTCTTT.